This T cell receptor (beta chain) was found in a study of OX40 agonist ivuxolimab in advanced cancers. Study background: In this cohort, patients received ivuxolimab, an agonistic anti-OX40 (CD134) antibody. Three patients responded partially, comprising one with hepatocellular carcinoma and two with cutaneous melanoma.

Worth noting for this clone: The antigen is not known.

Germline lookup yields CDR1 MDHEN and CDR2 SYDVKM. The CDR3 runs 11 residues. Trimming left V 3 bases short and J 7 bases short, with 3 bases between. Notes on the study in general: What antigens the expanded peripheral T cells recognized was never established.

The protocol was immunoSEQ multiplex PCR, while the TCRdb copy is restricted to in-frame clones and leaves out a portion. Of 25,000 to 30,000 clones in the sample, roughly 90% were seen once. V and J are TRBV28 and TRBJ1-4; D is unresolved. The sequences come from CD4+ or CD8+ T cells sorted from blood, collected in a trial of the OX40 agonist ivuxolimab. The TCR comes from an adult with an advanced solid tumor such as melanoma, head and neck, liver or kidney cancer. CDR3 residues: CASSFFEKLFF. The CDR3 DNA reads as TGTGCCAGCAGTTTTTTTGAAAAACTGTTTTTT.